The T cell receptor beta chain under discussion was sequenced for a study of blood T cell repertoires in COVID-19. At the level of the study: The United States, Italy and Spain were the sources of the acute and convalescent COVID-19 samples. The cDNA or gDNA used as material had been derived from T cells, B-cell-depleted T cells, or PBMCs.

The CDR3 has 11 residues. Trimming took 1 base from V and 6 from J, leaving 5 bases between them. Germline CDR1 is SGHDT and CDR2 is YYEEEE. In the study's own analysis: Amplifying reference gene primers gave estimates of nucleated cell counts. TCRdb keeps only in-frame clones here, not all; method: immunoSEQ multiplex PCR. V and J calls and clone size are given by that table; D and trimming were obtained from the DNA. The profile shows 70,000 or so clones, around 78% of them singletons. The rearrangement joins TRBV5-6 to TRBJ2-7; D unresolved. The sequence came from a human donor in a cohort sampled during active COVID-19. Input material: peripheral blood. The CDR3 nucleotides read TGTGCCAGCAGCTTGTCGGTCGAGCAGTACTTC. It specifies CASSLSVEQYF.